This TCR beta chain was retrieved from a study of metastatic and nonmetastatic thyroid tumors. Study-level background: Both malignant and benign thyroid patients supplied peripheral blood and tumor or nodule tissue samples, across which the repertoires of these patients were then compared.

MiXCR re-clonotyped the PCR reads for TCRdb. Of around 22,000 clones in the sample, over 9.5% were seen once. No treatment of any kind had been given to any patient before thyroid surgery. Points from the study as a whole: A significant increase in TCR beta diversity was reportedly seen in malignant thyroid tumors relative to benign nodules, in blood and tumor.

Only a few counts were recorded for this clone. Its target is unknown. A much larger clone differs by one base, so this may be a read error. Additional DNA sequences in this sample encode the identical CDR3. With V trimmed by 4 bases and J by 1 base, 3 bases remained unmatched. In germline, CDR1 is SGHAT, CDR2 FQDESV (reference sequence). This CDR3 has 17 residues. Source material: blood. The genes are TRBV11-1 and TRBJ2-3; 15 bases agree with TRBD2. The receptor comes from a female donor with papillary thyroid cancer or a benign thyroid nodule (not recorded which). Some clones in this sample may be carry-over from other donors' samples. The CDR3 sequence is CASSWTSGRAGTDTQYF. In DNA form, the CDR3 reads TGTGCCAGCAGCTGGACTAGCGGGAGGGCGGGCACAGATACGCAGTATTTT.